The 15 T cell receptor beta chains listed next were all sequenced from one sample in a study of blood T cell repertoires in COVID-19. TCRdb keeps only in-frame clones here, not all; method: immunoSEQ multiplex PCR. Among some 180,000 clones, 75% to 85% were seen once, and the ten largest hold around 6.9%. The sequencing input was peripheral blood. The receptors come from a man aged 60-69 years with acute or convalescent COVID-19.

This chain connects TRBV9 to TRBJ1-1, with D tentatively TRBD1 (5 bases). The length of the CDR3 is 15 residues. The ends were cut back, 4 bases at V and 3 bases at J, with 16 bases in the middle. Per germline, CDR1 SGDLS and CDR2 YYNGEE. CDR3 protein: CASSFAQGFDTEAFF. The CDR3 DNA follows: TGTGCCAGCAGCTTCGCGCAGGGATTCGACACTGAAGCTTTCTTT.

The gene calls are TRBV2 and TRBJ1-5; no reliable D call. The germline V gene has CDR1 SNHLY and CDR2 FYNNEI. V gave up 4 bases and J gave up 7 bases, with 14 bases separating them. The CDR3 is 14 residues long. CDR3 residues: CASSADSGGQPQHF. CDR3 coding DNA: TGTGCCAGCAGTGCCGACTCTGGAGGACAGCCCCAGCATTTT.

The CDR3 bases are TGTGCCAGCAGCCAGTCTGTCTACGAGCAGTACTTC. It translates to CASSQSVYEQYF. V gene TRBV3-1 (or the pseudogene TRBV3-2) combines with J gene TRBJ2-7; D gene ambiguous. The V gene lost 3 bases and the J gene lost 3 bases, with 6 bases spanning the gap. This CDR3 contains 12 residues. CDR1 and CDR2 from the germline V gene are LGHDT and YNNKEL (reference sequence).

The CDR3 DNA sequence: TGTGCCAGCAGCTTAGAGGGGTTTGCTGGAAACACCATATATTTT. The encoded protein is CASSLEGFAGNTIYF. This rearrangement joins TRBV7-8 to TRBJ1-3, with D possibly TRBD1 on 5 matching bases. The V and J ends lost 1 base and 2 bases respectively, with 9 bases between them. The CDR3 totals 15 residues. Per the germline V gene, CDR1 is SGHVS and CDR2 is FQNEAQ.

This clone was detected a few times. The chain has TRBV4-3 and TRBJ1-4; D is ambiguous. CDR1 is LGHNA, CDR2 YSLEER, per germline. The CDR3 spans 15 residues. V shed 0 bases and J shed 1 base, with 6 bases lying between them. This CDR3 reads CASSQEPETNEKLFF. The CDR3 bases are TGCGCCAGCAGCCAAGAGCCAGAAACTAATGAAAAACTGTTTTTT.

V is TRBV9 and J is TRBJ2-7; the D is unclear. In germline, CDR1 is SGDLS, CDR2 YYNGEE. CDR3 length: 13 amino acids. The germline V and J ends were trimmed by 0 bases and 6 bases, with 10 bases remaining between them. The CDR3 nucleotides are TGTGCCAGCAGCGTAGGTGAGCGATCCGAGCAGTACTTC. As protein: CASSVGERSEQYF.

The chain couples TRBV5-1 to TRBJ1-1, with D possibly TRBD1 on 6 matching bases. Germline-derived CDR1 and CDR2 are SGHRS and YFSETQ. The CDR3 is made up of 15 amino acids. V was cut by 4 bases and J by 1 base, with 14 bases left in between. In DNA, the CDR3 is TGCGCCAGCAGCGCGGTACAGGGAAGGAACACTGAAGCTTTCTTT. This sequence encodes CASSAVQGRNTEAFF.

The rearrangement joins TRBV7-8 to TRBJ2-7, with D perhaps matching TRBD1 (6 bases). There are 16 residues in the CDR3. The ends were cut back, 5 bases at V and 0 bases at J, with 17 bases in the middle. Germline CDR1 reads SGHVS; CDR2 reads FQNEAQ. DNA of the CDR3: TGTGCCAGCAGCGCCACCCGGGACACCAGCTCCTACGAGCAGTACTTC. Translation gives CASSATRDTSSYEQYF.

V is TRBV19 and J is TRBJ2-5, with 7 nucleotides matching TRBD1. The germline gives CDR1 LNHDA, CDR2 SQIVND (reference sequence). Trimming cost V 6 bases and J 2 bases; bases outside gene matches: 9. The CDR3 has 15 residues. The CDR3 is CASRPQRGRQETQYF. In DNA form, the CDR3 reads TGTGCCAGTAGGCCCCAAAGGGGGCGGCAAGAGACCCAGTACTTC.

This clone occurred a few times. V is TRBV5-1 and J is TRBJ2-1; 16 positions match TRBD2. Germline V CDR1 and CDR2: SGHRS, YFSETQ. V was clipped by 4 bases and J by 8 bases; unmatched bases: 9. This CDR3 has 17 amino acids. The CDR3 DNA reads TGCGCCAGCAGCCTATACGGGACTAGCGGGAGGGCGTATGAGCAGTTCTTC. Protein: CASSLYGTSGRAYEQFF.

The chain links TRBV2 to TRBJ1-5, with D perhaps matching TRBD1 (6 bases). The CDR3 extends over 12 amino acids. Germline loops: CDR1 SNHLY, CDR2 FYNNEI. Trimming removed 6 bases at V and 11 bases at J, with 14 bases between. CDR3: CASRQGGQTQHF. The CDR3 bases are TGTGCCAGCAGACAGGGCGGACAGACCCAGCATTTT.

This CDR3 reads CASSQMRQADYGYTF. CDR3 bases: TGTGCCAGCAGCCAAATGCGACAGGCGGACTATGGCTACACCTTC. The chain carries TRBV14 and TRBJ1-2; tentatively, D is TRBD1 (6 bases). Trimming stripped 2 bases from V and 3 bases from J, with 13 bases between. The CDR3 has 15 amino acids. Germline CDR1 and CDR2: SGHDN and FVKESK.

The rearrangement links TRBV5-1 to TRBJ2-1; D perhaps matches TRBD1 (6 bases). Trimming left V 4 bases short and J 1 base short, with 15 bases between. Germline lookup yields CDR1 SGHRS and CDR2 YFSETQ. The CDR3 covers 16 residues. CDR3 in amino acids: CASSRITGSSYNEQFF. The CDR3 DNA follows: TGCGCCAGCAGCCGCATAACAGGGTCATCCTACAATGAGCAGTTCTTC.

This clone was seen only a few times. The chain combines TRBV6-1 with TRBJ2-4, with TRBD1 identical over 9 bases. Germline V gives CDR1 MNHNS, CDR2 SASEGT. The ends lost 3 bases at V and 10 bases at J; junction bases unmatched: 4. This CDR3 has 13 residues. The CDR3 sequence: CASSDGDRGIQYF. CDR3 sequence (DNA): TGTGCCAGCAGTGACGGAGACAGGGGGATTCAGTACTTC.

The chain combines TRBV3-1 (or the pseudogene TRBV3-2) with TRBJ2-3; possibly TRBD2 for D (7 bases). CDR1 and CDR2 (germline): LGHDT, YNNKEL (reference sequence). V lost 1 base to trimming and J lost 2 bases, with 16 bases between them. The CDR3 length is 17 residues. CDR3 in DNA: TGTGCCAGCAGCCAAGTCGTGGGGGCGGGGGCCACAGATACGCAGTATTTT. It codes for CASSQVVGAGATDTQYF.